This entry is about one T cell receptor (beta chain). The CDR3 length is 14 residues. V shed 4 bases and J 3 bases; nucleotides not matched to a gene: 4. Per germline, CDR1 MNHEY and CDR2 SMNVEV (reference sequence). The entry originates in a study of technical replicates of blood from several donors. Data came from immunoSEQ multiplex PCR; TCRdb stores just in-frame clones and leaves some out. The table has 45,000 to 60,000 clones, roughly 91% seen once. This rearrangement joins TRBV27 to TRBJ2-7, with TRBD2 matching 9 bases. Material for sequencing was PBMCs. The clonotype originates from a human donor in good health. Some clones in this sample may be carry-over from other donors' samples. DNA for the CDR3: TGTGCCAGCAGTTGGGGACTAGCCGGCTACGAGCAGTACTTC. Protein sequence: CASSWGLAGYEQYF.